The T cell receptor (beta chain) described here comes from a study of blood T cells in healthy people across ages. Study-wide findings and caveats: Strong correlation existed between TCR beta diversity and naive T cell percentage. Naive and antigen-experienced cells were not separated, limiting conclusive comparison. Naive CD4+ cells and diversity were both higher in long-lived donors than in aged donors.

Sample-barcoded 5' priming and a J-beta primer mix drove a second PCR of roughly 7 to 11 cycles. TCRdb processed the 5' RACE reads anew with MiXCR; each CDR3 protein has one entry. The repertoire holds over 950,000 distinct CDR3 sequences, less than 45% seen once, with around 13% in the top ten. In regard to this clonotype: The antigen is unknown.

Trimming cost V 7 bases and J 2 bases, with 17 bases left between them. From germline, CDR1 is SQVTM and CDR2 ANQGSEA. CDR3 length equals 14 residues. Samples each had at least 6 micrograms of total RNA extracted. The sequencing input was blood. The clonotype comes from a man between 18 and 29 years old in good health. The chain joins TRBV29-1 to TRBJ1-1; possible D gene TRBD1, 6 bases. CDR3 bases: TGCAGCGGGGAGGATGGGGGCAGAAACACTGAAGCTTTCTTT. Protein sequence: CSGEDGGRNTEAFF.